This is a list of T cell receptor beta chains from one sample in a study of vaccination and CD4 T cells after COVID-19. For these TCRs, the target antigens are not known. One entry per CDR3 protein results from TCRdb running MiXCR on the PCR reads. The top ten hold about 20% of the sample, which has more than 10,000 distinct CDR3 sequences, around 42% seen once. This sample comprised CD4+ T cells from blood, cultured in vitro, obtained before SARS-CoV-2 vaccination. Every receptor here comes from a human donor who had recovered from COVID-19. CDR3s include the opening cysteine and the closing phenylalanine or tryptophan. A D gene is named only where the DNA matches it firmly. Clone size is stated in some rows and not others, as once, few, many or a class when expanded.

CDR3: CASSLATDQETQYF; DNA: TGTGCCAGCAGCTTAGCGACGGACCAAGAGACCCAGTACTTC; D: -; length: 14; V: TRBV11-3; J: TRBJ2-5; size: few
CDR3: CASSYSGGSSYNEQFF; DNA: TGTGCCAGCAGTTACTCGGGCGGGAGCTCCTACAATGAGCAGTTCTTC; D: TRBD2; length: 16; V: TRBV6-5; J: TRBJ2-1; size: -
CDR3: CASSLGGPKLLYGYTF; DNA: TGTGCCAGCAGCTTAGGTGGGCCGAAACTACTCTATGGCTACACCTTC; D: -; length: 16; V: TRBV7-2; J: TRBJ1-2; size: few
CDR3: CASSERLGQGNQPQHF; DNA: TGTGCCAGTAGTGAGCGCCTCGGACAGGGAAATCAGCCCCAGCATTTT; D: TRBD1; length: 16; V: TRBV19; J: TRBJ1-5; size: -
CDR3: CASSPTAAEAQETQYF; DNA: TGTGCCAGCAGCCCAACCGCGGCGGAAGCGCAAGAGACCCAGTACTTC; D: -; length: 16; V: TRBV7-9; J: TRBJ2-5; size: -
CDR3: CASSEVPGIGGYTF; DNA: TGTGCCAGCAGTGAAGTCCCAGGGATTGGTGGCTACACCTTC; D: -; length: 14; V: TRBV6-1; J: TRBJ1-2; size: -
CDR3: CASSIGSLYTERYGYTF; DNA: TGTGCCAGTAGTATCGGCAGTTTGTATACAGAACGCTATGGCTACACCTTC; D: -; length: 17; V: TRBV19; J: TRBJ1-2; size: -
CDR3: CASSPSIRFNSYEQYF; DNA: TGTGCCAGCAGTCCCAGCATTCGTTTCAACTCCTACGAGCAGTACTTC; D: -; length: 16; V: TRBV27; J: TRBJ2-7; size: -
CDR3: CASSSHARETMNTEAFF; DNA: TGTGCCAGCAGTTCGCACGCCCGTGAGACTATGAACACTGAAGCTTTCTTT; D: -; length: 17; V: TRBV6-7; J: TRBJ1-1; size: -
CDR3: CASSLAPSTDTQYF; DNA: TGTGCCAGCAGCCTAGCGCCTAGCACAGATACGCAGTATTTT; D: -; length: 14; V: TRBV7-2; J: TRBJ2-3; size: few
CDR3: CASSYSINSQETQYF; DNA: TGTGCCAGCAGTTACTCGATCAACAGCCAAGAGACCCAGTACTTC; D: -; length: 15; V: TRBV6-2/TRBV6-3; J: TRBJ2-5; size: -
CDR3: CSARGGVGDEQYF; DNA: TGCAGTGCTAGAGGCGGGGTTGGCGACGAGCAGTACTTC; D: -; length: 13; V: TRBV20-1; J: TRBJ2-7; size: -
CDR3: CASSPGDTEAFF; DNA: TGTGCCAGCTCACCAGGGGACACTGAAGCTTTCTTT; D: -; length: 12; V: TRBV18; J: TRBJ1-1; size: once
CDR3: CASRPDRGTTYERYF; DNA: TGTGCCAGCAGACCCGACAGGGGAACTACCTACGAGCGGTACTTC; D: TRBD1; length: 15; V: TRBV7-8; J: TRBJ2-7; size: -
CDR3: CASSFQGSQSPLHF; DNA: TGTGCCAGCAGCTTTCAGGGTTCACAATCACCCCTCCACTTT; D: -; length: 14; V: TRBV7-2; J: TRBJ1-6; size: -
CDR3: CASTRMAGLYTF; DNA: TGTGCCAGCACGCGGATGGCAGGGCTGTACACCTTC; D: -; length: 12; V: TRBV7-3; J: TRBJ1-2; size: -
CDR3: CASTRTGGGTEAFF; DNA: TGTGCCAGCACCAGGACAGGGGGAGGCACTGAAGCTTTCTTT; D: TRBD1; length: 14; V: TRBV11-2; J: TRBJ1-1; size: -
CDR3: CASSRQGNYGYTF; DNA: TGTGCCAGCAGCCGACAGGGGAACTATGGCTACACCTTC; D: TRBD1; length: 13; V: TRBV6-2/TRBV6-3; J: TRBJ1-2; size: -
CDR3: CASSLVENTIYF; DNA: TGTGCCAGCAGCTTAGTGGAAAACACCATATATTTT; D: -; length: 12; V: TRBV7-9; J: TRBJ1-3; size: few
CDR3: CATSDGVLGGYTF; DNA: TGTGCCACCAGTGACGGAGTCCTCGGGGGCTACACCTTC; D: -; length: 13; V: TRBV24-1; J: TRBJ1-2; size: -
CDR3: CASSTSGRRNEQFF; DNA: TGTGCCAGCAGCACCAGCGGGAGAAGAAATGAGCAGTTCTTC; D: TRBD2; length: 14; V: TRBV7-2; J: TRBJ2-1; size: -
CDR3: CASSPKGNSPLHF; DNA: TGTGCCAGCAGCCCGAAAGGAAATTCACCCCTCCACTTT; D: -; length: 13; V: TRBV7-3; J: TRBJ1-6; size: -
CDR3: CASSPRTGGGNLRPSQPQHF; DNA: TGTGCCAGCAGCCCCCGGACAGGGGGGGGTAACCTTAGGCCCAGTCAGCCCCAGCATTTT; D: TRBD1; length: 20; V: TRBV7-8; J: TRBJ1-5; size: few
CDR3: CASRGGQGTDTQYF; DNA: TGTGCCAGCAGGGGGGGACAGGGCACAGATACGCAGTATTTT; D: TRBD1; length: 14; V: TRBV2; J: TRBJ2-3; size: -
CDR3: CASSPTGLRNTIYF; DNA: TGTGCCAGCAGCCCCACAGGCCTAAGAAACACCATATATTTT; D: -; length: 14; V: TRBV6-1; J: TRBJ1-3; size: few
CDR3: CASSQQETQYF; DNA: TGTGCCAGCAGTCAACAAGAGACCCAGTACTTC; D: -; length: 11; V: TRBV25-1; J: TRBJ2-5; size: few
CDR3: CSARTGNSNQPQHF; DNA: TGCAGTGCTCGGACAGGGAATAGCAATCAGCCCCAGCATTTT; D: TRBD1; length: 14; V: TRBV20-1; J: TRBJ1-5; size: few
CDR3: CASSFRGPGELFF; DNA: TGTGCCAGCAGTTTTCGGGGGCCCGGGGAGCTGTTTTTT; D: -; length: 13; V: TRBV27; J: TRBJ2-2; size: -
CDR3: CSARDWASSYNEQFF; DNA: TGCAGTGCTAGAGATTGGGCTAGCTCCTACAATGAGCAGTTCTTC; D: -; length: 15; V: TRBV20-1; J: TRBJ2-1; size: once
CDR3: CASSERAQGSTEAFF; DNA: TGTGCCAGCAGTGAACGAGCCCAAGGGTCCACTGAAGCTTTCTTT; D: -; length: 15; V: TRBV2; J: TRBJ1-1; size: few
CDR3: CATGTLSGTEAFF; DNA: TGTGCCACCGGGACCCTCTCGGGGACTGAAGCTTTCTTT; D: -; length: 13; V: TRBV10-3; J: TRBJ1-1; size: few
CDR3: CASSLGAGLSYEQYF; DNA: TGTGCCAGCAGCTTAGGGGCAGGGCTCTCCTACGAGCAGTACTTC; D: -; length: 15; V: TRBV7-3; J: TRBJ2-7; size: once
CDR3: CASSLQGAGDTQYF; DNA: TGTGCCAGCAGTTTACAGGGGGCGGGAGATACGCAGTATTTT; D: TRBD1; length: 14; V: TRBV27; J: TRBJ2-3; size: few
CDR3: CASSSTQGFGHEQYF; DNA: TGTGCCAGCAGTTCCACCCAGGGGTTCGGGCACGAGCAGTACTTC; D: -; length: 15; V: TRBV6-5; J: TRBJ2-7; size: few
CDR3: CASRGQSGLNSPLHF; DNA: TGTGCCAGCAGAGGACAGTCAGGGTTGAATTCACCCCTCCACTTT; D: -; length: 15; V: TRBV6-2/TRBV6-3; J: TRBJ1-6; size: -
CDR3: CASSLRSRGAYEQYF; DNA: TGTGCCAGCAGCTTACGTTCCAGGGGGGCCTACGAGCAGTACTTC; D: -; length: 15; V: TRBV11-2; J: TRBJ2-7; size: -
CDR3: CASSYSTPGRGRAFF; DNA: TGTGCCAGCAGTTACTCGACCCCAGGGAGAGGTAGAGCTTTCTTT; D: -; length: 15; V: TRBV6-5; J: TRBJ1-1; size: few
CDR3: CISVPEATPDLQGYEQYF; DNA: -; D: -; length: 18; V: TRBV7-5; J: TRBJ2-7; size: -
CDR3: CSARVTGRYTDTQYF; DNA: TGCAGTGCTAGAGTAACAGGGCGATACACAGATACGCAGTATTTT; D: -; length: 15; V: TRBV20-1; J: TRBJ2-3; size: -
CDR3: CASSPPTGGYEPQHF; DNA: TGTGCCAGTAGTCCACCGACAGGGGGTTACGAGCCCCAGCATTTT; D: TRBD1; length: 15; V: TRBV19; J: TRBJ1-5; size: medium-sized
CDR3: CASSIDRGGNQPQHF; DNA: TGTGCCAGTAGTATCGATCGCGGCGGCAATCAGCCCCAGCATTTT; D: -; length: 15; V: TRBV19; J: TRBJ1-5; size: few
CDR3: CASLIAAGRYNEQFF; DNA: TGTGCCAGCCTCATAGCCGCAGGGAGATACAATGAGCAGTTCTTC; D: -; length: 15; V: TRBV28; J: TRBJ2-1; size: once
CDR3: CASSKALDSSREETQYF; DNA: TGTGCCAGCAGCAAAGCGTTAGACTCGAGCAGGGAAGAGACCCAGTACTTC; D: -; length: 17; V: TRBV21-1; J: TRBJ2-5; size: few
CDR3: CASSLNNQPQHF; DNA: TGTGCCAGCAGCTTAAATAATCAGCCCCAGCATTTT; D: -; length: 12; V: TRBV7-9; J: TRBJ1-5; size: medium-sized
CDR3: CASRHGTGEGFYNSPLHF; DNA: TGTGCCAGCAGGCACGGGACAGGGGAAGGGTTCTATAATTCACCCCTCCACTTT; D: TRBD1; length: 18; V: TRBV6-1; J: TRBJ1-6; size: few